This T cell receptor (beta chain) comes out of a study of Ad26.COV2.S vaccination and SARS-CoV-2 variants. Overall study results and limits: It is possible that the TCR breadth and depth analyses underestimated the total T cell responses. The placebo group had lower spike-specific TCR breadth than the vaccine recipients did. Non-spike TCR breadth showed similarity between vaccine and placebo recipients.

J lost 5 bases, V lost 3 bases, and 1 base had no gene match. Germline V lookup: CDR1 LNHDA, CDR2 SQIVND (reference sequence). This CDR3 has 13 amino acids. Clones were read by immunoSEQ multiplex PCR, and TCRdb kept only the in-frame ones, dropping some. In the table there are hundreds of thousands of clones, around 92% of which are singletons. Treatment specified: around 19 received Ad26.COV2.S at low or high dose, single or two shots; several received placebo; per-sample allocation not given. Samples analyzed were those drawn on day 63 after the first vaccine or placebo injection. Expression of Wuhan-strain SARS-CoV-2 spike came from the Ad26 vector that formed the vaccine. A remark on this clone: Its target is not known.

This receptor was obtained from a person aged 18-60 years who received the Ad26.COV2.S COVID-19 vaccine or a placebo. The sequences come from peripheral blood, collected in a trial of Ad26.COV2.S vaccine versus placebo. The genes are TRBV19 and TRBJ2-7, with 10 bases matching TRBD2. CDR3 bases: TGTGCCAGTAGTATGGGGACTAGCGACGAGCAGTACTTC. This codes for CASSMGTSDEQYF.